This entry lists 16 T cell receptor beta chains sequenced from one sample in a study of cytomegalovirus exposure and HLA in healthy donors. Both 60 Vbeta primers and 13 Jbeta primers went into the PCR. Clones were read by immunoSEQ multiplex PCR, and TCRdb kept only the in-frame ones, dropping some. The sample lists under 200,000 clones; roughly 80% were seen once. The sample was PBMCs. Receptor source: a male donor in good health and CMV-seronegative.

This chain joins TRBV5-1 and TRBJ2-7; a weak D match, TRBD2 (6 bases). The germline V gene has CDR1 SGHRS and CDR2 YFSETQ. Trimming removed 2 bases from V and 6 bases from J, with 12 bases in between. The CDR3 runs 13 residues. CDR3 nucleotides: TGCGCCAGCAGCTTCGGGCCGCGGGGCGAGCAGTACTTC. Its translation: CASSFGPRGEQYF.

The V call is TRBV4-2, the J call TRBJ1-4; tentative D call: TRBD1 (6 bases). Trimming left V 1 base short and J 2 bases short, with 11 bases between. The V gene's germline CDR1 is LGHNA and CDR2 YNFKEQ. This CDR3 comprises 16 residues. CDR3 nucleotide sequence: TGTGCCAGCAGCCAAGTAGGGGGATCTACTAATGAAAAACTGTTTTTT. Protein: CASSQVGGSTNEKLFF.

This chain connects TRBV7-3 to TRBJ2-7; 8 nucleotides match TRBD1. CDR3 length: 15 residues. Germline CDR1 is SGHTA and CDR2 is FQGTGA. V shed 2 bases, J shed 5 bases, and the junction held 8 bases outside the gene matches. The CDR3 protein is CASSLAGQGDHEQYF. Written as DNA, the CDR3 is TGTGCCAGCAGCTTAGCAGGACAGGGTGACCACGAGCAGTACTTC.

This rearrangement joins TRBV6-5 to TRBJ1-4, with D possibly TRBD1 on 6 matching bases. V was shortened by 6 bases and J by 8 bases, with 16 bases between the two germline ends. CDR1 is MNHEY and CDR2 is SVGAGI in the germline V gene. The CDR3 covers 14 residues. The CDR3 DNA sequence: TGTGCCAGCAGCACCGGGACATTTGGGGAAAAACTGTTTTTT. Its translation: CASSTGTFGEKLFF.

This clone was found once. The CDR3 region is CASSQTTVYGYTF. CDR3 DNA sequence: TGCGCCAGCAGCCAGACGACAGTTTATGGCTACACCTTC. The V and J genes are TRBV4-3 and TRBJ1-2; perhaps TRBD1 as D (5 bases). Trimming took 3 bases from V and 5 from J, leaving 10 bases between them. This CDR3 is 13 amino acids long. Germline V lookup: CDR1 LGHNA, CDR2 YSLEER.

V and J are TRBV7-8 and TRBJ2-3; 10 bases match TRBD1. Germline trimming cut 5 bases from V and 6 bases from J; bases unmatched to any gene: 14. The germline V gene encodes CDR1 SGHVS and CDR2 FQNEAQ. The CDR3 runs 17 residues. For the CDR3, the DNA is TGTGCCAGCAGCCCCTTACCACCGGGACAGGGGTGGGATACGCAGTATTTT. Protein: CASSPLPPGQGWDTQYF.

In this sample, this clone turned up a few times. The same CDR3 also results from other DNA sequences found in this sample. This chain uses TRBV5-4 with TRBJ2-7; 8 nucleotides align to TRBD1. The junction had 2 bases not matched to a gene; V was cut back by 2 bases and J by 4 bases. The CDR3 sequence is 13 residues long. Germline CDR1 is SGHNT and CDR2 is YYREEE (reference sequence). CDR3 protein: CASSFDRGYEQYF. The CDR3 DNA reads TGTGCCAGCAGCTTTGACAGGGGATACGAGCAGTACTTC.

This rearrangement joins TRBV7-9 to TRBJ2-1; tentative D call: TRBD2 (6 bases). V was clipped by 3 bases and J by 4 bases, with 13 bases between them. The CDR3 runs 15 residues. CDR1 SEHNR and CDR2 FQNEAQ come from the germline V gene (reference sequence). CDR3 nucleotide sequence: TGTGCCAGCAGCTTTGGGGACTTACATTACAATGAGCAGTTCTTC. Protein product: CASSFGDLHYNEQFF.

This clone turned up a few times. This chain uses TRBV4-1 with TRBJ1-2; 9 nucleotides line up with TRBD1. The V gene's germline CDR1 is MGHRA and CDR2 YSYEKL. V lost 3 bases, J lost 4 bases, and 6 bases stayed unmatched. This CDR3 is built from 15 residues. The CDR3, as DNA: TGCGCCAGCAGCCAGGAATTGACAGGGGGCTATGGCTACACCTTC. It is translated as CASSQELTGGYGYTF.

The chain employs TRBV19 and TRBJ1-2, with 8 bases that match TRBD1. This CDR3 spans 17 amino acids. Germline V gene lookup returns CDR1 LNHDA and CDR2 SQIVND (reference sequence). Trimming removed 7 bases from V and 6 bases from J; junction bases left unmatched: 19. The chain's CDR3 is CASTLSGGRQGRDGYTF. As DNA, the CDR3 is TGTGCCAGTACTCTCTCTGGGGGTCGACAGGGGAGGGATGGCTACACCTTC.

The chain uses TRBV30 and TRBJ1-1; 7 nucleotides match TRBD1. Germline V gives CDR1 GTSNPN, CDR2 SVGIG (reference sequence). The trim removed 8 bases at V and 4 bases at J, leaving 10 bases unmatched. The CDR3 length is 13 residues. CDR3 sequence (DNA): TGTGCCAATCGACGGGAGGGGGCCACTGAAGCTTTCTTT. This translates into CANRREGATEAFF. The variable domain in full, completed from reference TRBV30 and TRBJ1-1, reads SQTIHQWPATLVQPVGSPLSLECTVEGTSNPNLYWYRQAAGRGLQLLFYSVGIGQISSEVPQNLSASRPQDRQFILSSKKLLLSDSGFYLCANRREGATEAFFGQGTRLTVV.

The rearrangement links TRBV6-5 to TRBJ1-1; D not certain. The V end was cut by 1 base, the J end by 4 bases, with 7 bases between. Germline V gene sequence: CDR1 MNHEY, CDR2 SVGAGI. The CDR3 contains 13 residues. The chain's CDR3 is CASSYFEGTEAFF. The CDR3 DNA follows: TGTGCCAGCAGTTACTTTGAGGGCACTGAAGCTTTCTTT.

This rearrangement joins TRBV7-9 to TRBJ2-3, with 9 bases that match TRBD1. Germline lookup yields CDR1 SEHNR and CDR2 FQNEAQ (reference sequence). The V segment lost 5 bases and the J segment 0 bases; nucleotides outside the gene matches: 15. The CDR3 totals 19 residues. The DNA of the CDR3 is TGTGCCAGCAGCACCCCCGGGACAGGGTCCTCCCCTAGCACAGATACGCAGTATTTT. Translation: CASSTPGTGSSPSTDTQYF.

CDR3 residues: CASRQGRGKFF. For the CDR3, the DNA is TGTGCCAGCAGACAGGGGCGTGGGAAGTTCTTC. The chain is built from TRBV6-1 and TRBJ2-1; TRBD1 agrees at 7 bases. This CDR3 has 11 residues. The V and J ends lost 6 bases and 14 bases, in that order; junction bases with no gene match: 7. From germline, CDR1 is MNHNS and CDR2 SASEGT.

On this clone: Other DNA sequences in this specimen translate into the identical CDR3. The gene calls are TRBV5-1 and TRBJ2-1; D unresolved. The CDR3 covers 13 residues. Germline V gives CDR1 SGHRS, CDR2 YFSETQ. V gave up 0 bases and J gave up 3 bases, with 4 bases separating them. CDR3 sequence reads: CASSLGSYNEQFF. Here the CDR3 DNA reads TGCGCCAGCAGCTTGGGTAGCTACAATGAGCAGTTCTTC.

The chain couples TRBV28 to TRBJ1-4, with D hard to call. This CDR3 has 13 residues. Germline assignment: CDR1 MDHEN and CDR2 SYDVKM. V was pared by 8 bases and J by 8 bases, with 15 bases between. CDR3 protein: CASLRSKSEKLFF. For the CDR3, the DNA is TGTGCCAGCCTAAGATCCAAATCCGAAAAACTGTTTTTT.